The 21 T cell receptor beta chains below come from one sample, sequenced in a study of neurological immune-mediated disorders. TCRdb re-called the 5' RACE reads with MiXCR, one entry per CDR3 protein. This sample yields tens of thousands of distinct CDR3 sequences, of which approximately 21% are seen a single time; approximately 4.2% belongs to the top ten. Indicated time point: technical triplicate 3. Material: PBMCs. Receptors originate from a man in his 60s with HTLV-1-associated myelopathy (HAM/TSP).

The chain is built from TRBV10-3 and TRBJ1-4, with D unresolved. Looked up from germline, CDR1 is ENHRY and CDR2 is SYGVKD. This CDR3 contains 13 residues. The V end was cut by 6 bases, the J end by 7 bases, with 12 bases between. DNA of the CDR3: TGTGCCATCAGATCACCCGGAGGTGAAAAACTGTTTTTT. Protein: CAIRSPGGEKLFF.

With respect to this clonotype: Just one base apart from a much larger clone, this may be a read error. The chain recombines TRBV7-2 with TRBJ2-2, with D perhaps TRBD2 (6 bases). Per germline, CDR1 SGHTA and CDR2 FQGNSA. CDR3 length: 18 residues. V lost 0 bases and J lost 0, with 14 bases in between. CDR3 in DNA: TGTGCCAGCAGCTTAGCTTCTAGCGAGACTGCGAACACCGGGGAGCTGTTTTTT. It encodes CASSLASSETANTGELFF. Based on the CDR3 plus reference TRBV7-2 and TRBJ2-2, the full variable domain is GAGVSQSPSNKVTEKGKDVELRCDPISGHTALYWYRQSLGQGLEFLIYFQGNSAPDKSGLPSDRFSAERTGGSVSTLTIQRTQQEDSAVYLCASSLASSETANTGELFFGEGSRLTVL.

In its sample, this clonotype was seen many times. The chain combines TRBV5-1 with TRBJ2-3; the D is unclear. Germline loops: CDR1 SGHRS, CDR2 YFSETQ. Between the trimmed V and J ends, which lost 0 bases and 6 bases, there was a span of 14 bases. This CDR3 spans 15 amino acids. For the CDR3, the DNA is TGCGCCAGCAGCTTGGATCACAATTCGGTCGATACGCAGTATTTT. Translation: CASSLDHNSVDTQYF.

This clonotype was recorded many times. The rearrangement links TRBV15 to TRBJ2-7; 8 nucleotides line up with TRBD1. The V gene's germline CDR1 is LNHNV and CDR2 YYDKDF (reference sequence). The CDR3 spans 13 residues. V lost 3 bases and J lost 8; bases outside the gene matches: 6. The CDR3 region has the DNA TGTGCCACCAGCAGGGACAGGGAAGGACAGCAGTACTTC. Translation gives CATSRDREGQQYF.

This clonotype occurred many times. J is TRBJ2-1 and V is TRBV5-6; D might be TRBD2 (7 bases). The CDR3 consists of 16 residues. The ends were cut back, 6 bases at V and 4 bases at J, with 20 bases in the middle. Germline V gives CDR1 SGHDT, CDR2 YYEEEE. CDR3 coding DNA: TGTGCCAGCACCTGGGGGGGCGGAGGGGAATACAATGAGCAGTTCTTC. Its protein product is CASTWGGGGEYNEQFF.

This clonotype was counted ten times or more. This chain connects TRBV27 to TRBJ2-3; a possible D gene is TRBD1 (6 bases). Germline V gene sequence: CDR1 MNHEY, CDR2 SMNVEV (reference sequence). This CDR3 spans 15 amino acids. With 1 base removed from V and 0 bases from J, the gap between germline ends came to 8 bases. Here the CDR3 reads CASSLWGPSTDTQYF. The CDR3 coding sequence is TGTGCCAGCAGTTTATGGGGGCCTAGCACAGATACGCAGTATTTT.

This clonotype was detected many times. The rearrangement uses TRBV20-1 and TRBJ2-7; D is perhaps TRBD2 (7 bases). This CDR3 contains 17 residues. The germline V gene encodes CDR1 DFQATT and CDR2 SNEGSKA (reference sequence). V was shortened by 0 bases and J by 1 base, with 19 bases between the two germline ends. The CDR3 DNA sequence: TGCAGTGCTAGAGATAGTGGGGGCGGGAGAAGATCCTACGAGCAGTACTTC. Translated, it gives CSARDSGGGRRSYEQYF.

The sample holds many counts of this clonotype. The J gene is TRBJ2-4, the V gene TRBV6-6, with D possibly matching TRBD1 (5 bases). Trimming stripped 5 bases from V and 2 bases from J, with 13 bases between. The V gene's germline CDR1 is MNHNY and CDR2 SVGAGI (reference sequence). This CDR3 region has 15 residues. CDR3 bases: TGTGCCAGCAGTGAACCCTCAGGGTCCAAAAACATTCAGTACTTC. Protein product: CASSEPSGSKNIQYF.

As regards this clonotype: A much larger clone differs from this one at a single base, so this may be a read error. The chain combines TRBV7-3 with TRBJ2-2; unclear D gene. Germline CDR1 and CDR2: SGHTA and FQGTGA. The CDR3 runs to 14 residues. This CDR3 reads CASSFGANTWELFF. For the CDR3, the DNA is TGTGCCAGCAGCTTCGGAGCGAACACCTGGGAGCTGTTTTTT.

The DNA for the CDR3 is TGTGCCAGCAGCCGGACAGGGACGGCAGATACGCAGTATTTT. Protein product: CASSRTGTADTQYF. The chain links TRBV11-2 to TRBJ2-3; 8 bases are shared with TRBD1. Germline trimming cut 5 bases from V and 4 bases from J; bases unmatched to any gene: 5. The CDR3 loop spans 14 amino acids. From germline, CDR1 is SGHAT and CDR2 FQNNGV.

This clonotype was observed a single time. CDR3 bases: TGCGCCAGCAGTGACCGGAAAAGCACAGATACGCAGTATTTT. As protein: CASSDRKSTDTQYF. V is TRBV10-2 and J is TRBJ2-3; D gene unclear. The ends were cut back, 3 bases at V and 0 bases at J, with 7 bases in the middle. Per the germline V gene, CDR1 is WSHSY and CDR2 is SAAADI. The CDR3 is 14 residues long.

The table lists this clonotype with a few counts. The chain joins TRBV24-1 to TRBJ2-1; no clear D gene. CDR1 and CDR2 from the germline V gene are KGHDR and SFDVKD. With 2 bases removed from V and 10 bases from J, the gap between germline ends came to 11 bases. The CDR3 has 13 amino acids. For the CDR3, the DNA is TGTGCCACCAGTGATTCCGGGCTAGGGGAGCAGTTCTTC. This encodes CATSDSGLGEQFF.

This clonotype was seen at least ten times. CDR3 in amino acids: CASNQGDSNTEAFF. The CDR3 DNA reads TGTGCCAGCAACCAGGGGGACTCGAACACTGAAGCTTTCTTT. J is TRBJ1-1 and V is TRBV7-9; 7 bases line up with TRBD1. The CDR3 covers 14 residues. After removal of 7 bases from V and 1 base from J, the junction contained 6 bases not matched to a gene. CDR1 and CDR2 from the germline V gene are SEHNR and FQNEAQ (reference sequence).

This clonotype has more than one count but fewer than ten. V usage is TRBV20-1 and J usage is TRBJ2-1; TRBD2 matches 16 bases. The J segment lost 1 base and the V segment lost 6 bases, leaving 6 bases of the junction unmatched. Germline assignment: CDR1 DFQATT and CDR2 SNEGSKA (reference sequence). The length of the CDR3 is 17 residues. For the CDR3, the DNA is TGCAGTGCATCGGGACTAGCGGGAGGGCCATCCTACAATGAGCAGTTCTTC. As protein: CSASGLAGGPSYNEQFF.

Judged by abundance, this clonotype is medium-sized. The chain recombines TRBV12-3 or TRBV12-4 with TRBJ1-1; D is perhaps TRBD1 (6 bases). This CDR3 is built from 13 residues. The V end was cut by 7 bases, the J end by 8 bases, with 17 bases between. CDR3 DNA: TGTGCCAGCACCCTCGACAGGCCTAACGAAGCTTTCTTT. Its protein product is CASTLDRPNEAFF.

In its sample, this clonotype was seen a few times. This chain links TRBV10-3 with TRBJ2-1, with D possibly being TRBD2 (5 bases). The CDR3 length is 15 residues. Germline V gene sequence: CDR1 ENHRY, CDR2 SYGVKD. Trimming shortened V by 0 bases and J by 9 bases, and 15 bases separated the two germline ends. Here the CDR3 reads CAISESKGVGTEQFF. In DNA, the CDR3 is TGTGCCATCAGTGAGTCGAAGGGAGTGGGAACTGAGCAGTTCTTC.

This clonotype was recorded many times. The CDR3 DNA reads TGTGCCAGCAGCATTCCGGGAGAGCCACAAGAGACCCAGTACTTC. Protein sequence: CASSIPGEPQETQYF. The J gene is TRBJ2-5, the V gene TRBV7-2; possibly TRBD2 for D (6 bases). The CDR3 extends over 15 amino acids. Trimming cost V 5 bases and J 2 bases, with 15 bases left between them. CDR1 and CDR2 from the germline V gene are SGHTA and FQGNSA.

The chain couples TRBV24-1 to TRBJ2-1; 7 bases map to TRBD2. V lost 6 bases, J lost 7 bases, and 11 bases stayed unmatched. The CDR3 length is 15 residues. Per the germline V gene, CDR1 is KGHDR and CDR2 is SFDVKD. The CDR3 nucleotides are TGTGCCACCAGTTCAGCGGGATCTAGCAAGAATGAGCAGTTCTTC. Translated, it gives CATSSAGSSKNEQFF.

This clonotype was seen repeatedly, ten times or more. J is TRBJ2-2 and V is TRBV4-2; 12 bases match TRBD2. The germline V gene encodes CDR1 LGHNA and CDR2 YNFKEQ. The CDR3 length is 21 residues. V dropped 6 bases and J dropped 6; count of bases not matched to a gene: 23. The CDR3 is CASRPYGLAGSLTSGSGELFF. The CDR3 nucleotides read TGTGCCAGCAGGCCCTACGGACTAGCGGGAAGCCTAACATCGGGGTCCGGGGAGCTGTTTTTT.

The V call is TRBV5-1, the J call TRBJ2-3, with 7 bases identical to TRBD1. Germline V gene sequence: CDR1 SGHRS, CDR2 YFSETQ. The CDR3 sequence is 19 residues long. V shed 3 bases, J shed 2 bases, and the junction held 18 bases outside the gene matches. This CDR3 reads CASSYISRGQPLPTDTQYF. CDR3 nucleotides: TGCGCCAGCAGCTACATATCCCGGGGACAGCCATTACCCACAGATACGCAGTATTTT.

This clonotype is categorized as large. The chain couples TRBV4-1 to TRBJ2-3, with TRBD2 matching 10 bases. Germline assignment: CDR1 MGHRA and CDR2 YSYEKL. V trimming: 1 base; J trimming: 3 bases; junction bases outside the gene matches: 7. The CDR3 loop spans 17 amino acids. Here the CDR3 reads CASSQVGTSGTTDTQYF. For the CDR3, the DNA is TGCGCCAGCAGCCAAGTGGGAACTAGCGGGACGACAGATACGCAGTATTTT.